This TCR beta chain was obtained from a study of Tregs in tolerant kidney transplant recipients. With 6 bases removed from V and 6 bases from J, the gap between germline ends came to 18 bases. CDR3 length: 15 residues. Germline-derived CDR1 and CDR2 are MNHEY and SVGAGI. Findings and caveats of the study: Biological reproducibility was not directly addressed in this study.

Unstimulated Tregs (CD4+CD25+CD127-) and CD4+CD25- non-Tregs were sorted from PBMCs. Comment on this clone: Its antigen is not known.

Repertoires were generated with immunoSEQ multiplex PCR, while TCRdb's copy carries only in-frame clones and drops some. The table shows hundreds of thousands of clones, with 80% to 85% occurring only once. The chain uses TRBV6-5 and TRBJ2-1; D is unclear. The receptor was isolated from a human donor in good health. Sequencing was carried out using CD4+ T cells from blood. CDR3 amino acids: CASSLDRAPVNEQFF. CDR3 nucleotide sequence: TGTGCCAGCAGCCTCGATAGGGCCCCCGTCAATGAGCAGTTCTTC.